This TCR beta chain was captured by sequencing in a study of chemoradiotherapy in HPV16-positive cancers. Study outcomes and limitations: During treatment, candidate HPV-specific clones and E7-related motifs expanded in tumor. Functional assays defining HPV-specific T cells used only a couple of HPV16-positive patients.

Trimming removed 1 base at V and 3 bases at J, with 4 bases between. The V gene's germline CDR1 is GTSNPN and CDR2 SVGIG (reference sequence). The CDR3 is 11 residues long. TCRdb keeps only in-frame clones here, not all; method: immunoSEQ multiplex PCR. The sample yields around 16,000 clones, 60% to 85% seen once. Points on this clone: The antigen is undetermined.

The sample was gathered from a patient who underwent chemoradiotherapy. The TCR was taken from a human donor with HPV-associated anogenital cancer. The chain employs TRBV30 and TRBJ2-7; D uncertain. In nucleotides, the CDR3 is TGTGCCTGGAGTGACGACTACGAGCAGTACTTC. It codes for CAWSDDYEQYF.